The rows below give T cell receptor beta chains drawn from one sample of a study of control samples from healthy donors and cancer patients. The table came from immunoSEQ multiplex PCR; TCRdb's copy has only in-frame clones and leaves some out. Here the sample spans about 170,000 clones, approximately 90% being singletons. Material for sequencing was blood. These receptors all come from a man aged 25 to 40 in good health. Both conserved end residues are part of each CDR3. Each record gives: D gene, clone size, V gene, J gene, CDR3 DNA, CDR3 protein. The D gene is left open where the match is weak. Clone size is stated in some rows and not others, as once, few, many or a class when expanded.

NA	once	TRBV29-1	TRBJ2-1	TGCAGCGTGGCTAAGACAGCTGACAATGAGCAGTTCTTC	CSVAKTADNEQFF
TRBD1	NA	TRBV9	TRBJ2-1	TGTGCCAGCAGCGGACAGGGGGCCTACAATGAGCAGTTCTTC	CASSGQGAYNEQFF
NA	NA	TRBV18	TRBJ1-1	TGTGCCAGCTCACCCAACGCCGGGATGAACACTGAAGCTTTCTTT	CASSPNAGMNTEAFF
NA	NA	TRBV9	TRBJ2-3	TGTGCCAGCAGCCCTCTGGTCGGGATTGACACAGATACGCAGTATTTT	CASSPLVGIDTDTQYF
NA	NA	TRBV21-1	TRBJ2-7	TGTGCCGTCCCGCGGCATTGTAGCGGGATCCGCTACGAGCAGTACTTC	CAVPRHCSGIRYEQYF
NA	NA	TRBV5-1	TRBJ1-3	TGCGCCAGCAGTCCCGGGAGGGGCACTGGAGACACCATATATTTT	CASSPGRGTGDTIYF
NA	NA	TRBV6-5	TRBJ1-3	TGTGCCAGCATGGGGGGGGCCGTCGCTGGAAACACCATATATTTT	CASMGGAVAGNTIYF
NA	NA	TRBV19	TRBJ1-1	TGTGCCAGTCACCCCGGGGGTAAGGGTAGGTTGGCTGAAGCTTTCTTT	CASHPGGKGRLAEAFF
TRBD1	NA	TRBV28	TRBJ1-6	TGTGCCAGCAGTTTGCCCAGGGGGCACGGACCCCTCCACTTT	CASSLPRGHGPLHF
NA	NA	TRBV7-9	TRBJ2-1	TGTGCCAGCAGTGGGAAGAGTTACAATGAGCAGTTCTTC	CASSGKSYNEQFF
NA	NA	TRBV5-1	TRBJ2-5	TGCGCCAGCAGCTCGCTCGGGACAATGCAAGAGACCCAGTACTTC	CASSSLGTMQETQYF
TRBD1	NA	TRBV5-1	TRBJ2-7	TGCGCCAGCAGCAGAGGGACAGGGGAAGCCTACGAGCAGTACTTC	CASSRGTGEAYEQYF
TRBD2	NA	TRBV5-4	TRBJ2-7	TGTGCCAGCAGCACTCCTAGCGGGAGCGCCGAGCAGTACTTC	CASSTPSGSAEQYF
NA	NA	TRBV24-1	TRBJ1-5	TGTGCCACCAGTGGGGGCCGAAATCAGCCCCAGCATTTT	CATSGGRNQPQHF
NA	NA	TRBV18	TRBJ1-1	TGTGCCAGCTCACCTGGGGAGAACACTGAAGCTTTCTTT	CASSPGENTEAFF
NA	NA	TRBV18	TRBJ2-6	TGTGCCAGCTCACCCTCGATCCCTGGGGCCAACGTCCTGACTTTC	CASSPSIPGANVLTF
NA	NA	TRBV9	TRBJ1-3	TGTGCCAGCAGCGTATCCCCAAACACCATATATTTT	CASSVSPNTIYF
TRBD1	NA	TRBV5-1	TRBJ2-7	TGCGCCAGCAGCGCGGGACAGGAGGGGCTCTACGAGCAGTACTTC	CASSAGQEGLYEQYF
TRBD1	NA	TRBV27	TRBJ2-7	TGTGCCAGCAGTTTGGGGACAGACTACGAGCAGTACTTC	CASSLGTDYEQYF
NA	NA	TRBV10-3	TRBJ1-6	TGTGCCTCAGGAAATACAGCTACTAATTCACCCCTCCACTTT	CASGNTATNSPLHF
NA	NA	TRBV5-1	TRBJ2-1	TGCGCCAGCAGCTTTAGCGGAGCCGGCGATGAGCAGTTCTTC	CASSFSGAGDEQFF
NA	NA	TRBV28	TRBJ2-5	TGTGCCAGCAGTTTATCCCGGACATTAAAAGAGACCCAGTACTTC	CASSLSRTLKETQYF
TRBD2	NA	TRBV7-9	TRBJ2-1	TGTGCCAGCAGCTTAGTTATATCGAGAGGTCTCAGCGGGAGGGATGAGCAGTTCTTC	CASSLVISRGLSGRDEQFF
TRBD2	NA	TRBV5-4	TRBJ2-3	TGTGCCAGCAGCTTGGATAGCCGAAAAGCGGGGAAGATAGGGGATACGCAGTATTTT	CASSLDSRKAGKIGDTQYF
TRBD2	NA	TRBV13	TRBJ2-6	TGTGCCAGCAGCTTACTAGCGGGGCTCTCTGGGGCCAACGTCCTGACTTTC	CASSLLAGLSGANVLTF
NA	NA	TRBV7-6	TRBJ2-7	TGTGCCAGCAGCTTAGCGGGCGGAAGAAACTACGAGCAGTACTTC	CASSLAGGRNYEQYF
NA	NA	TRBV14	TRBJ2-3	TGTGCCAGCGGGGGATCGGCTCTCACAGATACGCAGTATTTT	CASGGSALTDTQYF
NA	NA	TRBV7-6	TRBJ2-5	TGTGCCAGCAGCTTAGCCGGCGGAGTCGGGACCCAGTACTTC	CASSLAGGVGTQYF
TRBD1	NA	TRBV19	TRBJ1-5	TGTGCCAGTAGTATGAGACAGGGCCATAGCAATCAGCCCCAGCATTTT	CASSMRQGHSNQPQHF
NA	NA	TRBV3-1/TRBV3-2	TRBJ2-1	TGTGCCAGCCTGCTAGGGGGAGGGCCCTACAATGAGCAGTTCTTC	CASLLGGGPYNEQFF
NA	NA	TRBV2	TRBJ1-1	TGTGCCAGCAGTGAACGGGGAATGAACACTGAAGCTTTCTTT	CASSERGMNTEAFF
NA	NA	TRBV19	TRBJ1-5	TGTGCCAGTAGTAACCAGGTTAGCAATCAGCCCCAGCATTTT	CASSNQVSNQPQHF
NA	NA	TRBV5-1	TRBJ1-1	TGCGCCAGCGGACAGATGAACACTGAAGCTTTCTTT	CASGQMNTEAFF
NA	NA	TRBV10-3	TRBJ1-2	TGTGCCATCGACAGGTCCCCTAACTATGGCTACACCTTC	CAIDRSPNYGYTF
NA	NA	TRBV29-1	TRBJ2-3	TGCAGCGTTATTCGTAGAACCTCCCAGCAGGGTACGCAGTATTTT	CSVIRRTSQQGTQYF
NA	NA	TRBV7-6	TRBJ1-2	TGTGCCAGCAGCTCAACCCACGGGTCCGGCTACACCTTC	CASSSTHGSGYTF
NA	NA	TRBV7-2	TRBJ2-1	TGTGCCAGCAGCTTGGAGGGGGCCTCCTACAATGAGCAGTTCTTC	CASSLEGASYNEQFF
TRBD1	NA	TRBV7-8	TRBJ1-3	TGTGCCAGCAGCTTCGGACAGGGCGTCTCATCTGGAAACACCATATATTTT	CASSFGQGVSSGNTIYF
NA	NA	TRBV6-5	TRBJ1-1	TGTGCCAGCAGCCTACTTCGACAGGACACTGAAGCTTTCTTT	CASSLLRQDTEAFF
TRBD1	NA	TRBV7-2	TRBJ1-3	TGTGCCAGCAGCCTAACAGGGGCTGGAAACACCATATATTTT	CASSLTGAGNTIYF
NA	once	TRBV19	TRBJ1-2	TGTGCCAGTAGTATGTGGCAGGGGAACTATGGCTACACCTTC	CASSMWQGNYGYTF
NA	NA	TRBV13	TRBJ1-5	TGTGCCAGCAGCTCAAGACAGTCTAATCAGCCCCAGCATTTT	CASSSRQSNQPQHF
TRBD2	NA	TRBV19	TRBJ2-1	TGTGCCAGTAGTAGGCGGGAGTCATATAATGAGCAGTTCTTC	CASSRRESYNEQFF
NA	NA	TRBV6-5	TRBJ1-3	TGTGCCAGCAGTTACTCTGGGACCTACTCTGGAAACACCATATATTTT	CASSYSGTYSGNTIYF
TRBD2	NA	TRBV2	TRBJ2-3	TGTGCCAGCAGTCGAGGGCTAGCGGGAGAATGGCGGAATACGCAGTATTTT	CASSRGLAGEWRNTQYF
NA	NA	TRBV5-1	TRBJ1-5	TGCGCCAGCAGCTCTGACAGCAATCAGCCCCAGCATTTT	CASSSDSNQPQHF
NA	NA	TRBV19	TRBJ1-4	TGTGCCAGTAGTATTCGTCAGGGGAGTGAAAAACTGTTTTTT	CASSIRQGSEKLFF
NA	NA	TRBV7-9	TRBJ1-6	TGTGCCAGCAGCTCCGAGCCTAATTCACCCCTCCACTTT	CASSSEPNSPLHF
NA	NA	TRBV11-2	TRBJ2-1	TGTGCCAGCAGCGCAGGACTACAGAACAATGAGCAGTTCTTC	CASSAGLQNNEQFF
NA	NA	TRBV7-9	TRBJ1-2	TGTGCCAGCAGCTTCTCCAAAGGGGATGGCTACACCTTC	CASSFSKGDGYTF
NA	NA	TRBV7-9	TRBJ1-1	TGTGCCAGCAGCTTAGGACAGGCATTTGCTGAAGCTTTCTTT	CASSLGQAFAEAFF
NA	NA	TRBV27	TRBJ1-5	TGTGCCAGCAGTTCCTCCGGCAATCAGCCCCAGCATTTT	CASSSSGNQPQHF
NA	NA	TRBV9	TRBJ2-5	TGTGCCAGCAGCTCAGCGGCAGGCCCCCAGGAGACCCAGTACTTC	CASSSAAGPQETQYF
NA	NA	TRBV2	TRBJ1-4	TGTGCCAGCAGTGTCGACAGGTCTGGAAAACTGTTTTTT	CASSVDRSGKLFF
NA	NA	TRBV11-2	TRBJ1-6	TGTGCCAGCAGCATGAGGGAGGGACAAGGATCCTCACCCCTCCACTTT	CASSMREGQGSSPLHF
NA	NA	TRBV4-1	TRBJ2-5	TGCGCCAGCAGCCAGTCGATCCGGAGCAGGGAACAAGAGACCCAGTACTTC	CASSQSIRSREQETQYF
NA	NA	TRBV6-5	TRBJ2-7	TGTGCCAGCAGTAGAGGGTGGGACGGATCCTACGAGCAGTACTTC	CASSRGWDGSYEQYF
NA	NA	TRBV15	TRBJ1-5	TGTGCCACCAGCAGAGATTTTGGGGGTTTTAATCAGCCCCAGCATTTT	CATSRDFGGFNQPQHF
TRBD1	NA	TRBV25-1	TRBJ1-6	TGTGCCACCTCGACAGGGGGGGCCGATTCACCCCTCCACTTT	CATSTGGADSPLHF